One sample yielded the 7 T cell receptor beta chains listed below, sequenced in a study of CD8+CD57+ T cells in acquired aplastic anemia. Both TCR beta VDJ combination and CDR3 sequence profiling were carried out. Genomic DNA was the template for this profiling. TCRdb processed the reads anew with MiXCR; each CDR3 protein has one entry. The sample has about 270,000 distinct CDR3 sequences; 56% are singletons. The material sequenced was sorted CD4+, CD8+, or CD8+CD57+ T cells (not recorded which) from PBMCs. These receptor sequences come from a human donor with severe aplastic anemia or a healthy control (not recorded which).

The chain recombines TRBV7-3 with TRBJ2-7; 7 bases map to TRBD1. With V trimmed by 5 bases and J by 7 bases, 14 bases remained unmatched. This CDR3 comprises 15 residues. Per germline, CDR1 SGHTA and CDR2 FQGTGA. The CDR3 nucleotides read TGTGCCAGCAGCCCACGGGACAGAGGGATAGATGAGCAGTACTTC. Protein product: CASSPRDRGIDEQYF.

This clonotype was observed at least ten times. The rearrangement joins TRBV7-3 to TRBJ1-1; 9 positions agree with TRBD1. V lost 1 base to trimming and J lost 3 bases; unmatched junction nucleotides: 3. CDR3 size: 15 residues. Per the germline V gene, CDR1 is SGHTA and CDR2 is FQGTGA. This chain's CDR3 is CASSLSWTGDTEAFF. CDR3 bases: TGTGCCAGCAGCTTAAGTTGGACAGGGGACACTGAAGCTTTCTTT. The full variable domain, rest sourced from reference TRBV7-3 and TRBJ1-1, is GAGVSQTPSNKVTEKGKYVELRCDPISGHTALYWYRQSLGQGPEFLIYFQGTGAADDSGLPNDRFFAVRPEGSVSTLKIQRTERGDSAVYLCASSLSWTGDTEAFFGQGTRLTVV.

In the case of this clonotype: Given the absence of the conserved phenylalanine or tryptophan at the CDR3 end, a read error is likely. The gene calls are TRBV2 and TRBJ2-3, with 8 bases fitting TRBD2. This CDR3 comprises 13 residues. Unmatched junction bases numbered 5, after V lost 7 bases and J lost 5 bases. The germline V gene has CDR1 SNHLY and CDR2 FYNNEI. The CDR3 spells CASTRAGGDTQYL. DNA of the CDR3: TGTGCCAGCACCCGCGCGGGGGGAGATACGCAGTATCTT.

The rearrangement uses TRBV7-9 and TRBJ2-2; D is undetermined. Germline CDR1 is SEHNR and CDR2 is FQNEAQ (reference sequence). Trimming pared 5 bases from V and 4 bases from J, leaving 14 bases between. CDR3 size: 15 residues. The CDR3 nucleotides are TGTGCCAGCAGCACGACATCTGGGTTCACCGGGGAGCTGTTTTTT. Amino acids: CASSTTSGFTGELFF.

Here the CDR3 reads CASIGTVPNQPQHF. The CDR3 DNA sequence: TGTGCCAGCATTGGGACAGTACCTAATCAGCCCCAGCATTTT. This chain connects TRBV2 to TRBJ1-5; 7 bases map to TRBD1. This CDR3 is 14 amino acids long. Germline CDR1 reads SNHLY; CDR2 reads FYNNEI. With 7 bases clipped from V and 4 bases from J, the junction kept 7 bases outside the gene matches.

The sample holds one count of this clonotype. The rearrangement uses TRBV29-1 and TRBJ1-3; TRBD1 is a possible D gene (6 bases). CDR3 length: 14 residues. Germline values: CDR1 SQVTM, CDR2 ANQGSEA. V lost 4 bases and J 0 bases, leaving 10 bases between the germline ends. CDR3: CSVGTAASGNTIYF. The CDR3, as DNA: TGCAGCGTTGGGACAGCAGCCTCTGGAAACACCATATATTTT.

The rearrangement uses TRBV2 and TRBJ1-2; 7 nucleotides match TRBD1. Germline CDR1 and CDR2: SNHLY and FYNNEI. The CDR3 spans 14 residues. V gave up 6 bases and J gave up 8 bases; unmatched junction bases: 12. The CDR3 nucleotides are TGTGCCAGCAGGACCAAACAGACAGGGTTCGGCTACACCTTC. As protein: CASRTKQTGFGYTF.